What follows describes a single T cell receptor beta chain. Which antigen it targets is not known. Within one base of it there is no much larger clone, and no base qualities were kept. V is pared back by 5 bases and J by 6 bases, with 17 bases lying between the germline termini. From the cysteine up to the phenylalanine, the CDR3 has a length of 15 residues. Only the CDR3 region is kept as DNA, spanning 45 bases read in frame from base 1. Looking up the germline V gene yields CDR1 SGHTA and CDR2 FQGNSA. Memory CD4+ T cells, defined as all CD4+ cells other than CD45RA+CCR7+CD95- naive cells, were FACS-sorted on a FACSAria III to a purity of over 95%. Blood from healthy donors came from blood donation centers in Switzerland. Total CD4+ T cells and monocytes were enriched by positive selection with CD4 and CD14 magnetic microbeads. CD8+, CD14+, CD16+, CD56+, CD19+ and CD25-bright cells were excluded prior to sorting. In two blood donors, total memory CD4+ T cells were sequenced directly ex vivo to assess in vivo expansion of bacteria-reactive clonotypes. Isolation of peripheral blood mononuclear cells from donor blood was performed with Ficoll-Paque Plus.

The ex vivo total memory CD4+ samples were sequenced at deep level, which gave a detection sensitivity of one cell in 200,000. The QIAamp DNA Micro Kit was used to extract genomic DNA from cell pellets, and spectrophotometry was used to check the DNA quantity and purity. The immunoSEQ multiplex PCR assay was used to amplify TCR Vbeta CDR3 regions. Sequencing of amplicons was performed on the Illumina HiSeq platform. The retrieved sequences were 87 nucleotides in length and included the CDR3 region. As for the authors' bioinformatics: A clonotype was defined as a unique productive TCR Vbeta nucleotide sequence and was quantified by productive template frequency from ImmunoSEQ Analyzer V3.0. Expanded clonotypes were defined by a threshold at the top 5th percentile of each frequency-ranked repertoire. Repertoire overlap was calculated as Chao-Jaccard with the R package fossil and was visualized by nonmetric multidimensional scaling with the R package MASS. TCRdb took over this immuneACCESS table, retaining in-frame rearrangements with V and J assigned. Such tables are incomplete; in checked studies, under half of the missing clones stem from an unresolved V gene, and the remainder is unexplained. V, J and clone size were drawn from that table, and D and trimming were deduced from the DNA. The sample data list under 35,000 clones, and about 80% of these were observed just once. Jointly, the top ten make up around 1.5% of the sample.

The sample originates from a study of human CD4 T cells and Enterobacteriaceae (dated by TCRdb to the early 2020s). Results and caveats for the whole study, not just this receptor: The only basis for inferring the reactivity of ex vivo clonotypes was matching nucleotide sequences to CFSE-low cultures from the same donors. In ex vivo samples, clonotypes with broad cross-reactivity seemed more expanded than specific clonotypes, as 11 of 19 and most of the roughly 30 fell within the top 5%.

Sequencing was carried out using memory CD4+ T cells from blood. Taken with the paper, the label for cell subset or site translates to: total memory CD4 T cells sorted directly ex vivo, unstimulated. This receptor was obtained from a human donor in good health. The receptor chain draws on TRBV7-2 and TRBJ2-1; the D gene is not confidently resolved. In nucleotide form, the sequence is TGTGCCAGCAGCCCTGGACGGAGCCACCCCAATGAGCAGTTCTTC. This translates into CASSPGRSHPNEQFF.